These 26 T cell receptor beta chains were all obtained from the same sample, sequenced in a study of blood T cell repertoires in COVID-19 (dated by TCRdb to the early 2020s). Libraries were prepared through the immunoSEQ multiplex PCR assay. TCRdb mirrors the immuneACCESS table, restricted to in-frame sequences. Some clones are absent from its copies; in checked studies, under half trace to an unresolved V gene, and the reason for the others is unknown. The sample table records approximately 18,000 clones; roughly 81% of these occur just once. The ten largest clones add up to around 8.1% of the sample. Sequenced: peripheral blood. These receptors originate from a man aged 55 to 70 with acute or convalescent COVID-19.

V usage is TRBV12-3 or TRBV12-4 and J usage is TRBJ2-5; maybe TRBD1 (5 bases). Trimming pared 5 bases from V and 4 bases from J, leaving 11 bases between. This CDR3 contains 13 residues. The chain's CDR3 is CASSPGFRETQYF. The CDR3 DNA is TGTGCCAGCAGTCCAGGGTTCCGAGAGACCCAGTACTTC.

In its sample, this clone was seen a few times. The chain links TRBV11-3 to TRBJ2-2; tentatively, D is TRBD1 (6 bases). The germline V gene has CDR1 SGHNT and CDR2 YENEEA. Trimming removed 5 bases from V and 4 bases from J, with 11 bases in between. The CDR3 loop spans 14 amino acids. Here the CDR3 DNA reads TGTGCCAGCAGCCTCCAGGGGAGCACCGGGGAGCTGTTTTTT. This gives the protein CASSLQGSTGELFF.

The chain joins TRBV5-1 to TRBJ1-3, with no clear D. Germline V CDR1 and CDR2: SGHRS, YFSETQ. The V gene lost 0 bases and the J gene lost 9 bases, with 10 bases spanning the gap. The CDR3 totals 13 residues. The DNA for the CDR3 is TGCGCCAGCAGCTTGGGACTGAGAGGCACCATATATTTT. This sequence encodes CASSLGLRGTIYF.

The chain couples TRBV5-1 to TRBJ1-2; possibly TRBD1 for D (6 bases). This CDR3 contains 13 residues. V lost 2 bases and J lost 4, with 9 bases in between. CDR1 is SGHRS, CDR2 YFSETQ, per germline. CDR3 region: CASSFSGAYGYTF. For the CDR3, the DNA is TGCGCCAGCAGCTTTTCAGGGGCCTATGGCTACACCTTC.

This sequence joins TRBV27 and TRBJ2-2, with TRBD2 matching 14 bases. Per germline, CDR1 MNHEY and CDR2 SMNVEV (reference sequence). CDR3 length: 18 amino acids. V lost 5 bases, J lost 5 bases, and 10 bases stayed unmatched. This CDR3 reads CASSLGLAGGSFTGELFF. The CDR3, as DNA: TGTGCCAGCAGTCTCGGACTAGCGGGGGGCTCCTTTACCGGGGAGCTGTTTTTT.

Regarding this clone: Different DNA sequences within this sample yield the same CDR3. V usage is TRBV7-3 and J usage is TRBJ2-3; maybe TRBD2 (5 bases). The V end was cut by 2 bases, the J end by 2 bases, with 11 bases between. The CDR3 has 15 residues. From germline, CDR1 is SGHTA and CDR2 FQGTGA. CDR3 sequence reads: CASSLGLAYTDTQYF. As DNA, the CDR3 is TGTGCCAGCAGCTTAGGGCTAGCTTACACAGATACGCAGTATTTT.

This CDR3 reads CASSPPGLTEAFF. The CDR3 DNA sequence: TGTGCCAGTAGTCCACCGGGACTCACTGAAGCTTTCTTT. The chain is built from TRBV19 and TRBJ1-1, with D possibly being TRBD1 (5 bases). The CDR3 has 13 residues. Trimming took 5 bases from V and 4 from J, leaving 11 bases between them. Per germline, CDR1 LNHDA and CDR2 SQIVND (reference sequence).

The V gene is TRBV7-2, the J gene TRBJ2-5; D might be TRBD2 (5 bases). From germline, CDR1 is SGHTA and CDR2 FQGNSA. The CDR3 totals 14 residues. V was cut by 1 base and J by 2 bases, with 8 bases left in between. The DNA for the CDR3 is TGTGCCAGCAGCTTAGACCGAGGGCAAGAGACCCAGTACTTC. As protein: CASSLDRGQETQYF.

This rearrangement joins TRBV12-5 to TRBJ1-5, with D possibly matching TRBD1 (6 bases). This CDR3 is built from 17 residues. The V gene lost 2 bases and the J gene lost 6 bases, with 20 bases spanning the gap. The germline V gene encodes CDR1 LGHNT and CDR2 FRNRAP. The CDR3 bases are TGTGCTAGTGGTTTGCTGAAGGTGGGGGCCGTATTTCAGCCCCAGCATTTT. This sequence encodes CASGLLKVGAVFQPQHF. Supplemented by reference TRBV12-5 and TRBJ1-5, the full variable domain reads DARVTQTPRHKVTEMGQEVTMRCQPILGHNTVFWYRQTMMQGLELLAYFRNRAPLDDSGMPKDRFSAEMPDATLATLKIQPSEPRDSAVYFCASGLLKVGAVFQPQHFGDGTRLSIL.

This clone has more than one count but fewer than ten. The chain recombines TRBV5-1 with TRBJ2-5; 7 bases agree with TRBD2. In germline, CDR1 is SGHRS, CDR2 YFSETQ. The CDR3 is 14 amino acids. V was pared by 4 bases and J by 2 bases, with 5 bases of the junction left unmatched. CDR3 coding DNA: TGCGCCAGCAGCGAGAGCGGGGAACAAGAGACCCAGTACTTC. Amino acids: CASSESGEQETQYF.

The J gene is TRBJ2-7, the V gene TRBV7-2; weak D call: TRBD1 (6 bases). CDR3 size: 14 residues. Deletions cut 0 bases from V and 3 bases from J, with 9 bases between. CDR1 is SGHTA, CDR2 FQGNSA, per germline. The CDR3 coding sequence is TGTGCCAGCAGCTTAGCCCAGGGGAACTACGAGCAGTACTTC. This encodes CASSLAQGNYEQYF.

CDR3 nucleotides: TGTGCCAGCAGTTACTCGATTAGAGGGCCGTTTTTTTTT. Protein sequence: CASSYSIRGPFFF. The chain uses TRBV6-5 and TRBJ1-4; D gene ambiguous. Trimming stripped 0 bases from V and 17 bases from J, with 16 bases between. The germline V gene encodes CDR1 MNHEY and CDR2 SVGAGI. This CDR3 spans 13 amino acids.

The CDR3 is CASSFTNTGELFF. CDR3 nucleotide sequence: TGTGCCAGCAGTTTCACGAACACCGGGGAGCTGTTTTTT. V and J are TRBV6-1 and TRBJ2-2; D remains ambiguous. CDR1 is MNHNS, CDR2 SASEGT, per germline. Trimming took 5 bases from V and 0 from J, leaving 4 bases between them. The CDR3 sequence is 13 residues long.

The V and J genes are TRBV6-5 and TRBJ1-2, with 8 bases aligning to TRBD1. Unmatched junction bases numbered 6, after V lost 4 bases and J lost 2 bases. The germline CDR1 and CDR2 sequences are MNHEY and SVGAGI. This CDR3 contains 15 residues. The CDR3 DNA reads as TGTGCCAGCAGTTTATTTCGACAGGGGAACTATGGCTACACCTTC. Its protein product is CASSLFRQGNYGYTF.

This chain joins TRBV5-1 and TRBJ2-7; 8 bases map to TRBD2. In germline, CDR1 is SGHRS, CDR2 YFSETQ. V lost 0 bases, J lost 3 bases, and 8 bases stayed unmatched. The CDR3 length is 16 residues. The CDR3 DNA is TGCGCCAGCAGCTTGGGACTAGCGCCCTTACTCTACGAGCAGTACTTC. Translating it yields CASSLGLAPLLYEQYF.

This chain connects TRBV5-1 to TRBJ2-1; 9 nucleotides agree with TRBD2. The germline CDR1 and CDR2 sequences are SGHRS and YFSETQ. The V gene end was trimmed by 6 bases and the J gene end by 2 bases; junction bases not matched to a gene: 9. The CDR3 runs to 16 residues. CDR3 DNA: TGCGCCAGCACATATATTACTAGCGGGCCCTACAATGAGCAGTTCTTC. This sequence encodes CASTYITSGPYNEQFF.

The chain employs TRBV5-8 and TRBJ2-3; no reliable D call. Germline V CDR1 and CDR2: SGHTS, YDEGEE. Trimming removed 1 base from V and 6 bases from J, with 6 bases in between. This CDR3 region has 12 residues. The CDR3 spells CASSLISDTQYF. The CDR3 DNA sequence: TGTGCCAGCAGCTTGATTAGTGATACGCAGTATTTT.

The chain links TRBV5-1 to TRBJ1-2, with TRBD1 matching over 7 bases. This CDR3 is 9 amino acids long. Germline V gene data show CDR1 as SGHRS and CDR2 as YFSETQ. The junction had 1 base not matched to a gene; V was cut back by 8 bases and J by 9 bases. The CDR3, as DNA: TGCGCCAGGACAGGGAGCTACACCTTC. This sequence encodes CARTGSYTF.

J is TRBJ2-3 and V is TRBV5-1; 8 bases are a match to TRBD2. Germline CDR1 reads SGHRS; CDR2 reads YFSETQ. The CDR3 runs 17 residues. V lost 3 bases to trimming and J lost 5 bases; unmatched junction nucleotides: 14. CDR3 region: CASSSPPIAGFKDTQYF. As DNA, the CDR3 is TGCGCCAGCAGCTCACCTCCAATAGCGGGGTTTAAAGATACGCAGTATTTT.

The gene calls are TRBV7-2 and TRBJ1-6, with D tentatively TRBD1 (6 bases). CDR3 length equals 14 residues. The germline gives CDR1 SGHTA, CDR2 FQGNSA. The V end was cut by 4 bases, the J end by 3 bases, with 7 bases between. CDR3 sequence reads: CASSSDSYNSPLHF. The CDR3 DNA follows: TGTGCCAGCAGCTCGGACAGCTATAATTCACCCCTCCACTTT.

The chain couples TRBV28 to TRBJ1-6; D not certain. The CDR3 is 16 amino acids. Germline V gene lookup returns CDR1 MDHEN and CDR2 SYDVKM. V was clipped by 2 bases and J by 6 bases, with 14 bases between them. The CDR3 DNA reads as TGTGCCAGCAGTTTACGCGGTACTCGGGTTAATTCACCCCTCCACTTT. Translation: CASSLRGTRVNSPLHF.

This clone was detected a few times. The rearrangement joins TRBV10-1 to TRBJ1-4; no definite D call. Germline CDR1 and CDR2: WNHNN and SYGVQD (reference sequence). V lost 8 bases and J lost 7, with 17 bases in between. The CDR3 runs to 14 residues. The CDR3 sequence: CASGRNGEGEKLFF. DNA of the CDR3: TGCGCCAGCGGGAGAAACGGGGAAGGTGAAAAACTGTTTTTT.

The chain employs TRBV21-1 and TRBJ1-2; TRBD1 is the table's D call and was not checked against the DNA. TRBV21-1 is marked as a pseudogene. This CDR3 spans 12 amino acids. CDR3 sequence (DNA): TGTGCCAGCAGCCACGGACAGGGTAGCTACACCTTC. Its protein is CASSHGQGSYTF.

The gene calls are TRBV2 and TRBJ2-4; D unresolved. Germline values: CDR1 SNHLY, CDR2 FYNNEI. The CDR3 loop spans 12 amino acids. Trimming cost V 6 bases and J 5 bases, with 8 bases left between them. CDR3 coding DNA: TGTGCCAGCAGCCGGTTGGAAAACATTCAGTACTTC. Protein product: CASSRLENIQYF.

The chain uses TRBV18 and TRBJ2-5; 8 positions agree with TRBD1. Looked up from germline, CDR1 is KGHSH and CDR2 is LQKENI. V gave up 6 bases and J gave up 2 bases; unmatched junction bases: 5. The CDR3 has 14 amino acids. The DNA of the CDR3 is TGTGCCAGCTCCCGGCGGGACAGGCAAGAGACCCAGTACTTC. Its translation: CASSRRDRQETQYF. Complete variable domain (other parts from reference TRBV18 and TRBJ2-5): NAGVMQNPRHLVRRRGQEARLRCSPMKGHSHVYWYRQLPEEGLKFMVYLQKENIIDESGMPKERFSAEFPKEGPSILRIQQVVRGDSAAYFCASSRRDRQETQYFGPGTRLLVL.

This clone was seen a handful of times. The rearrangement links TRBV19 to TRBJ2-7, with 9 bases that match TRBD2. The CDR3 totals 17 residues. Germline V gene lookup returns CDR1 LNHDA and CDR2 SQIVND (reference sequence). V lost 6 bases and J lost 0; bases outside the gene matches: 12. The CDR3 here is CASSPIAGAWYSYEQYF. The CDR3 nucleotides are TGTGCCAGTAGCCCTATAGCGGGGGCCTGGTACTCCTACGAGCAGTACTTC.